Listed below are T cell receptor beta chains from one sample, sequenced in a study of chemoradiotherapy in HPV16-positive cancers. This table comes from immunoSEQ multiplex PCR, and its TCRdb copy is limited to in-frame clones, with some not included. In the table there are over 1,500 clones, 73% of which are singletons. This material consisted of tumor tissue, taken from a patient who underwent chemoradiotherapy. These receptors were obtained from a human donor with HPV-associated anogenital cancer. The CDR3 runs from the conserved cysteine through the conserved F or W. A D gene is named only where the DNA matches it firmly. Clone size appears in some rows only: once, few, many, or a class for an expanded clone.

j_call clone_size v_call d_call cdr3_nt cdr3_aa
TRBJ2-1 - TRBV9 TRBD2 TGTGCCAGCAGCCCGCGCCGCAGCGGGATCTACAATGAGCAGTTCTTC CASSPRRSGIYNEQFF
TRBJ1-3 - TRBV2 - TGTGCCAGCAGTATTGTAGGCCAGGTCTCGCGGGACACCCGAACCCCTGTCTCTGGAAACACCATATATTTT CASSIVGQVSRDTRTPVSGNTIYF
TRBJ2-5 - TRBV14 TRBD2 TGTGCCAGCAGCCCGGCACTAGCGGAAATAGAGACCCAGTACTTC CASSPALAEIETQYF
TRBJ1-6 once TRBV5-6 - TGTGCCAGCAGCTTGGGACAGTATAATTCACCCCTCCACTTT CASSLGQYNSPLHF
TRBJ2-2 - TRBV14 - TGTGCCAGCAGCCCTACTGTTACCGGGGAGCTGTTTTTT CASSPTVTGELFF
TRBJ1-1 - TRBV30 - TGTGCCCATGGAATTTCCACTGAAGCTTTCTTT CAHGISTEAFF
TRBJ2-3 - TRBV19 - TGTGCCAGTAGTCCACCGGCCTGGGGGAGGCGCAGCACAGATACGCAGTATTTT CASSPPAWGRRSTDTQYF
TRBJ1-1 few TRBV15 - TGTGCCACCAGCAGAACAGGGAACACTGAAGCTTTCTTT CATSRTGNTEAFF